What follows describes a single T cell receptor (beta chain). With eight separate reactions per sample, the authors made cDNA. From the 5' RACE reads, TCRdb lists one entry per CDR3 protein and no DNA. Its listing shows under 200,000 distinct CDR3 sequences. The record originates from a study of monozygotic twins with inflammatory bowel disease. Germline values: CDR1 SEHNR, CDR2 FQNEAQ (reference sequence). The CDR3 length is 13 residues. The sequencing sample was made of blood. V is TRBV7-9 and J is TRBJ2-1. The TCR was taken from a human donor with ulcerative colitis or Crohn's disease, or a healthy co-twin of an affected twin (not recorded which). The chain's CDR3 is CASSFDRYDEQFF.